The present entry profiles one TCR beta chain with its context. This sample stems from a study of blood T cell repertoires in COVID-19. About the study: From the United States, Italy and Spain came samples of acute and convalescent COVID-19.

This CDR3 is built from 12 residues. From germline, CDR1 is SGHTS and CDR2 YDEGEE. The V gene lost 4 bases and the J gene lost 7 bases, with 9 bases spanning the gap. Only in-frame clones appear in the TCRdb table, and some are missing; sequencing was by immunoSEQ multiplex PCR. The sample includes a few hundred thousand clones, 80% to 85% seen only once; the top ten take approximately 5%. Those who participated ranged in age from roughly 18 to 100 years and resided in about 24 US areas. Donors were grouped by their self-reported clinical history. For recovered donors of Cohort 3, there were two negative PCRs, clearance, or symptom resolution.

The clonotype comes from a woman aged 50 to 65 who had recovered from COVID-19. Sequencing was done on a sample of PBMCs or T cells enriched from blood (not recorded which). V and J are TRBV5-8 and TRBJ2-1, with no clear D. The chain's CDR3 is CASSLPINEQFF. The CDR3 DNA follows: TGTGCCAGCAGCCTTCCTATAAATGAGCAGTTCTTC. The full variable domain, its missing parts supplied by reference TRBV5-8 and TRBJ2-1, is EAGVTQSPTHLIKTRGQQATLRCSPISGHTSVYWYQQALGLGLQFLLWYDEGEERNRGNFPPRFSGRQFPNYSSELNVNALELEDSALYLCASSLPINEQFFGPGTRLTVL.